This T cell receptor (beta chain) was observed in a study of CXCR3-negative and CXCR3-positive naive CD8 T cells. Study observations and caveats: Memory CD8+ T cell repertoires were far less diverse than both naive subsets. TCR interaction strength was inferred from TRB CDR3 physicochemistry, as CD5 matched across naive subsets. For naive cells, CXCR3-negative and CXCR3-positive subsets had similar TRBV-TRBJ usage; for memory cells, usage differed.

Concerning this clonotype: What it binds is unknown.

The germline gives CDR1 SGHAT, CDR2 FQDESV (reference sequence). The CDR3 has 13 amino acids. The method, 5' RACE with UMI labels, was used to prepare the TRB cDNA libraries. TCRdb reanalyzed the 5' RACE reads, giving one entry per CDR3 protein sequence and no DNA. The sample's table shows about 45,000 distinct CDR3 sequences. Researchers sorted 300,000 cells of each CD8+ T cell subset in triplicate. The sequenced sample consisted of memory CD8+ T cells from blood. The sequence was obtained from a human donor in good health. Some clones in this sample may be carry-over from other donors' samples. The chain uses TRBV11-1 and TRBJ2-7. The CDR3 is CASSLGGPYEQYF.